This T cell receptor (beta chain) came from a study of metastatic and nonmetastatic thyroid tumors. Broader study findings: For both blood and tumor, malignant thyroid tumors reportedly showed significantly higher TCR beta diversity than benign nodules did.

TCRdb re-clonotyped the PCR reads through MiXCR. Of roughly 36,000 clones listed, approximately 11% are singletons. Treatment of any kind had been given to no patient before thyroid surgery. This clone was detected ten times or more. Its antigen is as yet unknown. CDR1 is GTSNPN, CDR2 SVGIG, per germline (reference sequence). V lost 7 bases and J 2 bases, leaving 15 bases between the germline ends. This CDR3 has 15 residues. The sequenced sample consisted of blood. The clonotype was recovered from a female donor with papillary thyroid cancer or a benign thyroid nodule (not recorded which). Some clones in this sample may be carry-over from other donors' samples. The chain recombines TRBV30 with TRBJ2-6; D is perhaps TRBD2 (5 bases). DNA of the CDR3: TGTGCCTCCTCGCCCCGGGGAGCTGGGGCCAACGTCCTGACTTTC. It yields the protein CASSPRGAGANVLTF.